A selection of T cell receptor beta chains follows, all from one sample in a study of blood T cell repertoires in COVID-19. TCRdb's copy holds only in-frame clones and misses some; the assay was immunoSEQ multiplex PCR. The repertoire has some 260,000 clones, roughly 87% of them found once; the top ten carry 3%. The sequenced sample was peripheral blood. The source of these receptors is a man aged 18-30 years with active or convalescent COVID-19. The CDR3 runs from the conserved cysteine through the conserved F or W. The D gene is left open where the match is weak. Expanded clones get a size class; other rows say once, few or many, or leave the size out.

J: TRBJ2-1
size: -
D: TRBD2
V: TRBV7-3
CDR3: CASSSPGLAGNEQFF
DNA: TGTGCCAGCAGCTCACCGGGACTAGCGGGCAATGAGCAGTTCTTC

J: TRBJ1-4
size: once
D: -
V: TRBV5-6
CDR3: CASSLAVLESVGKLFF
DNA: TGTGCCAGCAGCTTGGCGGTGCTGGAGAGTGTGGGAAAACTGTTTTTT

J: TRBJ2-7
size: -
D: -
V: TRBV7-9
CDR3: CASSLAALSYEQYF
DNA: TGTGCCAGCAGCTTGGCAGCGCTCTCCTACGAGCAGTACTTC

J: TRBJ2-1
size: -
D: TRBD2
V: TRBV19
CDR3: CASSGRAAYNEQFF
DNA: TGTGCCAGTAGCGGGAGGGCCGCCTACAATGAGCAGTTCTTC

J: TRBJ1-2
size: -
D: -
V: TRBV30
CDR3: CAWITGSNYGYTF
DNA: TGTGCCTGGATTACAGGGAGCAACTATGGCTACACCTTC

J: TRBJ2-5
size: few
D: -
V: TRBV25-1
CDR3: CASSESEGEETQYF
DNA: TGTGCCAGCAGTGAATCGGAAGGGGAAGAGACCCAGTACTTC

J: TRBJ2-7
size: -
D: TRBD2
V: TRBV5-6
CDR3: CASSYGLAGGLLF
DNA: TGTGCCAGCAGTTATGGACTAGCGGGAGGTCTTCTCTTC

J: TRBJ1-1
size: -
D: -
V: TRBV12-5
CDR3: CASGLGGGTEAFF
DNA: TGTGCTAGTGGTTTGGGCGGGGGCACTGAAGCTTTCTTT

J: TRBJ1-4
size: -
D: TRBD1
V: TRBV5-6
CDR3: CASSLGQGLNEKLFF
DNA: TGTGCCAGCAGCCTCGGACAGGGACTAAATGAAAAACTGTTTTTT

J: TRBJ2-7
size: -
D: TRBD1
V: TRBV6-5
CDR3: CASRPQGQGDYEQYF
DNA: TGTGCCAGCAGACCCCAGGGACAGGGGGACTACGAGCAGTACTTC

J: TRBJ1-4
size: -
D: TRBD1
V: TRBV28
CDR3: CASSLYVGDRGNEKLFF
DNA: TGTGCCAGCAGTTTATACGTAGGTGACAGGGGGAATGAAAAACTGTTTTTT

J: TRBJ1-2
size: -
D: -
V: TRBV24-1
CDR3: CATSDPGFGEGYTF
DNA: TGTGCCACCAGTGACCCAGGGTTCGGAGAGGGCTACACCTTC

J: TRBJ1-5
size: -
D: TRBD1
V: TRBV15
CDR3: CATRGQGANQPQHF
DNA: TGTGCCACCAGGGGCCAGGGGGCGAATCAGCCCCAGCATTTT

J: TRBJ2-6
size: -
D: -
V: TRBV29-1
CDR3: CSVEGSGNDGANVLTF
DNA: TGCAGCGTTGAAGGGTCAGGGAACGATGGGGCCAACGTCCTGACTTTC

J: TRBJ2-7
size: -
D: -
V: TRBV4-3
CDR3: CASSQVRGAYEQYF
DNA: TGCGCCAGCAGCCAAGTTCGCGGAGCTTACGAGCAGTACTTC

J: TRBJ2-7
size: -
D: TRBD2
V: TRBV29-1
CDR3: CSVTTNLPGLGSEQYF
DNA: TGCAGCGTGACTACAAACCTACCGGGACTAGGAAGCGAGCAGTACTTC

J: TRBJ2-5
size: -
D: TRBD2
V: TRBV11-2
CDR3: CASSLGWRSGGAQETQYF
DNA: TGTGCCAGCAGCTTAGGGTGGCGTAGCGGGGGGGCTCAAGAGACCCAGTACTTC

J: TRBJ2-1
size: -
D: -
V: TRBV5-8
CDR3: CASSWRGPLGYNEQFF
DNA: TGTGCCAGCAGCTGGAGGGGGCCGCTGGGGTACAATGAGCAGTTCTTC

J: TRBJ2-6
size: once
D: TRBD1
V: TRBV19
CDR3: CATSQGVIFGANVLTF
DNA: TGTGCCACCTCACAGGGGGTTATCTTTGGGGCCAACGTCCTGACTTTC

J: TRBJ2-1
size: once
D: -
V: TRBV9
CDR3: CASSSRGLGLSNEQFF
DNA: TGTGCCAGCAGCTCTCGGGGTCTCGGTTTGTCCAATGAGCAGTTCTTC

J: TRBJ1-2
size: -
D: -
V: TRBV9
CDR3: CASSVGSSYGYTF
DNA: TGTGCCAGCAGCGTAGGTTCCAGCTATGGCTACACCTTC